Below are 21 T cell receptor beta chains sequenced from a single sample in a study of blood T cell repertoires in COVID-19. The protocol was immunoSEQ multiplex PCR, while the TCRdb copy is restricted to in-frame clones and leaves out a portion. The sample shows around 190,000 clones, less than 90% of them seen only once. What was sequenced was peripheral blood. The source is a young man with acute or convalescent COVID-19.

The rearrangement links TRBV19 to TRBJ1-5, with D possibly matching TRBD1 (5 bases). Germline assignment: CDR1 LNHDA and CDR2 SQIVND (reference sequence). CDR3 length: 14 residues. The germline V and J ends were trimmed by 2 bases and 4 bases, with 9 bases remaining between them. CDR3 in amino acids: CASSIRQTNQPQHF. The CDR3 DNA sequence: TGTGCCAGTAGTATACGACAGACTAATCAGCCCCAGCATTTT.

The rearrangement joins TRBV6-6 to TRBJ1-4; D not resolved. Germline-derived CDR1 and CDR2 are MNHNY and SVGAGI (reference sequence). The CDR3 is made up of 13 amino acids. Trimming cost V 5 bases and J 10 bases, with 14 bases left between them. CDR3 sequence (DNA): TGTGCCAGCAGTATTGATCGGGGTGGAAAACTGTTTTTT. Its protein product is CASSIDRGGKLFF.

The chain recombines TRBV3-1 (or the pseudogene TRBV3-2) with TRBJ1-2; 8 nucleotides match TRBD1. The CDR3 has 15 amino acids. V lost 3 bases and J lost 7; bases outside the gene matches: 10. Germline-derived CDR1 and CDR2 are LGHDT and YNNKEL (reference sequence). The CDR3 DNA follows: TGTGCCAGCAGCCACCGCGACAGGGGTCGCTCTGGCTACACCTTC. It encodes CASSHRDRGRSGYTF.

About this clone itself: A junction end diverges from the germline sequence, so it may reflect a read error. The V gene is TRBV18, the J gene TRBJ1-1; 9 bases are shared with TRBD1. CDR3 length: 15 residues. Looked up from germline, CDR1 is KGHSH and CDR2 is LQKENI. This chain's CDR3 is CASSPTDRGNAEAFF. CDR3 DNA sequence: TGTGCCAGCTCACCGACAGACAGGGGGAACGCTGAAGCTTTCTTT.

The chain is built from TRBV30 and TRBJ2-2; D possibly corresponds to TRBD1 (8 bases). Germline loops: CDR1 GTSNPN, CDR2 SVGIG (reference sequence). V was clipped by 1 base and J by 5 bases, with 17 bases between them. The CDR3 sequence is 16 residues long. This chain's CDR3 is CAWSAIHRGGTGELFF. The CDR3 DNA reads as TGTGCCTGGAGTGCTATTCACAGGGGGGGAACCGGGGAGCTGTTTTTT. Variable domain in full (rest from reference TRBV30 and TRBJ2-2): SQTIHQWPATLVQPVGSPLSLECTVEGTSNPNLYWYRQAAGRGLQLLFYSVGIGQISSEVPQNLSASRPQDRQFILSSKKLLLSDSGFYLCAWSAIHRGGTGELFFGEGSRLTVL.

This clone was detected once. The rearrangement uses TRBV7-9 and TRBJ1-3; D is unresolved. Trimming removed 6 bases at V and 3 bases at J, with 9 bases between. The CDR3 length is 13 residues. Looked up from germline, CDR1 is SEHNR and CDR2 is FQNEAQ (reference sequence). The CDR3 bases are TGTGCCAGCAGGGAGAATATTGGAAACACCATATATTTT. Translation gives CASRENIGNTIYF. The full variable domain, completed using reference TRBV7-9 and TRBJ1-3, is DTGVSQNPRHKITKRGQNVTFRCDPISEHNRLYWYRQTLGQGPEFLTYFQNEAQLEKSRLLSDRFSAERPKGSFSTLEIQRTEQGDSAMYLCASRENIGNTIYFGEGSWLTVV.

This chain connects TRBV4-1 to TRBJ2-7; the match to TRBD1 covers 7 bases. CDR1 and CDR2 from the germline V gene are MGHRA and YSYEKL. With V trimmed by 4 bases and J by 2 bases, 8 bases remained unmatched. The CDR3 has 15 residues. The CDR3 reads CASSPRTGRTYEQYF. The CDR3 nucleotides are TGCGCCAGCAGCCCACGGACAGGACGCACCTACGAGCAGTACTTC.

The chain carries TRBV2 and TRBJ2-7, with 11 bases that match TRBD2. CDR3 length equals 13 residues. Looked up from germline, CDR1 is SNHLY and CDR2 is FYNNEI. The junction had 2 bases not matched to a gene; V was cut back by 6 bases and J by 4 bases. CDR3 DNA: TGTGCCAGCAGGACTAGCGGGGTTTACGAGCAGTACTTC. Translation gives CASRTSGVYEQYF.

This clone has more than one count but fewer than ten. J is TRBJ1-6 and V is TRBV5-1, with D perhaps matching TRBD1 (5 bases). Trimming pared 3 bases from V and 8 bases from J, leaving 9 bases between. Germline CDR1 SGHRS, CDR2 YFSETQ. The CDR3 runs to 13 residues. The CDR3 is CASSSPGDSPLHF. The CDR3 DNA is TGCGCCAGCAGCTCTCCGGGGGATTCACCCCTCCACTTT.

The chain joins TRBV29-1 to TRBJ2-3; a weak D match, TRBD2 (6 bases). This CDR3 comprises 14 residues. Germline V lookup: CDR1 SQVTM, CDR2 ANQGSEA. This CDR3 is CSGGSFWETDTQYF. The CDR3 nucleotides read TGCAGTGGGGGGAGTTTTTGGGAGACAGATACGCAGTATTTT.

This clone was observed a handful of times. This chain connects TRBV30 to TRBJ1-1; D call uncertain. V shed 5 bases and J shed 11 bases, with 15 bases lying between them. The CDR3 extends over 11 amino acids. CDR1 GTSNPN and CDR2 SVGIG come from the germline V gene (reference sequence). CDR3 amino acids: CAWASQVWAFF. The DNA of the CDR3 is TGTGCCTGGGCAAGTCAGGTATGGGCTTTCTTT.

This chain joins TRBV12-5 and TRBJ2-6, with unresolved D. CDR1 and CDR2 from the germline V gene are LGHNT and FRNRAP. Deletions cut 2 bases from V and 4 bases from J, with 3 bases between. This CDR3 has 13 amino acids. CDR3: CASGLSGANVLTF. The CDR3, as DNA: TGTGCTAGTGGTTTGTCAGGGGCCAACGTCCTGACTTTC. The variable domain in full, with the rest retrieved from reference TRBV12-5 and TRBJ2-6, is DARVTQTPRHKVTEMGQEVTMRCQPILGHNTVFWYRQTMMQGLELLAYFRNRAPLDDSGMPKDRFSAEMPDATLATLKIQPSEPRDSAVYFCASGLSGANVLTFGAGSRLTVL.

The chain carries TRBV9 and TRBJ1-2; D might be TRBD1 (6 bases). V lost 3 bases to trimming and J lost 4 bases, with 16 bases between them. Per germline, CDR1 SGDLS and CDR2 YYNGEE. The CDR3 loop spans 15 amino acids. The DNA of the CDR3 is TGTGCCAGCAGCGAAGCCGGACAGTCTCCCTATGGCTACACCTTC. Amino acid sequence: CASSEAGQSPYGYTF.

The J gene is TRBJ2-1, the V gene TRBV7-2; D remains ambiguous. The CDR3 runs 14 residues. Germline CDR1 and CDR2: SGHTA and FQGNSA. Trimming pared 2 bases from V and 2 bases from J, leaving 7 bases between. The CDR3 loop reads CASSLSPTYNEQFF. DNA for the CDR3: TGTGCCAGCAGCTTAAGCCCGACCTACAATGAGCAGTTCTTC.

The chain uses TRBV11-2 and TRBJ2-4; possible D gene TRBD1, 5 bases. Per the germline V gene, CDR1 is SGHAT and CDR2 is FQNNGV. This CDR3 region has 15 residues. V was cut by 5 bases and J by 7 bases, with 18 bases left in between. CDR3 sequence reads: CASSLSRITGNIQYF. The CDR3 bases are TGTGCCAGCAGCCTCTCCCGGATTACAGGCAACATTCAGTACTTC. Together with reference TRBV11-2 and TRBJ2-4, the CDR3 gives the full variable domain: EAGVAQSPRYKIIEKRQSVAFWCNPISGHATLYWYQQILGQGPKLLIQFQNNGVVDDSQLPKDRFSAERLKGVDSTLKIQPAKLEDSAVYLCASSLSRITGNIQYFGAGTRLSVL.

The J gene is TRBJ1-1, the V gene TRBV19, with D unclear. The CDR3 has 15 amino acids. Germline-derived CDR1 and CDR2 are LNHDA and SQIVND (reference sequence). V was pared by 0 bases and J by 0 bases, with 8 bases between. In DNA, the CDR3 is TGTGCCAGTAGTATAGACCCGGGGTTGAACACTGAAGCTTTCTTT. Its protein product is CASSIDPGLNTEAFF.

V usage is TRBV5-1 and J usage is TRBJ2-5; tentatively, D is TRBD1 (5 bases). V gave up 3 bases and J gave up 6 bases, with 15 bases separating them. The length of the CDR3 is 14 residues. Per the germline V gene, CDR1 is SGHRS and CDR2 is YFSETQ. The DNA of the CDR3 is TGCGCCAGCAGCTCCACCCAGGGAAGGAAGACCCAGTACTTC. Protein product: CASSSTQGRKTQYF.

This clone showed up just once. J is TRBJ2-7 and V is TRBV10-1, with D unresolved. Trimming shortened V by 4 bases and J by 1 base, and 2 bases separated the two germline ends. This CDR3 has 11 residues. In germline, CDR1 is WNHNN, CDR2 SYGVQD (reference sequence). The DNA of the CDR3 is TGCGCCAGCAGTGCGTCCTACGAGCAGTACTTC. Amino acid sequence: CASSASYEQYF.

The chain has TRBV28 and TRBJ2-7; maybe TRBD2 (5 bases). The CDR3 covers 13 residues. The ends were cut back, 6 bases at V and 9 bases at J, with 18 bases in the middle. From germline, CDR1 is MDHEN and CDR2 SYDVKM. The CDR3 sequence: CASSTSPPDGQYF. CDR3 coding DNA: TGTGCCAGCAGCACTAGTCCCCCGGATGGGCAGTACTTC. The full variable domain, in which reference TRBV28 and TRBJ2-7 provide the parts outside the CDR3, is DVKVTQSSRYLVKRTGEKVFLECVQDMDHENMFWYRQDPGLGLRLIYFSYDVKMKEKGDIPEGYSVSREKKERFSLILESASTNQTSMYLCASSTSPPDGQYFGPGTRLTVT.

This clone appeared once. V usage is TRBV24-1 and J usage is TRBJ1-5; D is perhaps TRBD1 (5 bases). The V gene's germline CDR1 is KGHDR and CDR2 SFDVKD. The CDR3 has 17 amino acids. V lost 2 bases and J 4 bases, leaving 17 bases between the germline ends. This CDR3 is CATSDSAGTGVNQPQHF. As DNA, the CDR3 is TGTGCCACCAGTGATTCCGCCGGGACTGGAGTGAATCAGCCCCAGCATTTT.

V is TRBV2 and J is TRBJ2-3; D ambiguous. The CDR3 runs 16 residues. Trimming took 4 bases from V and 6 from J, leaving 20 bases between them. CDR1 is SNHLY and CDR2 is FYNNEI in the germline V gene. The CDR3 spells CASSGLYSVRLDTQYF. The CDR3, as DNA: TGTGCCAGCAGTGGGCTCTACAGTGTGAGATTGGATACGCAGTATTTT.